This T cell receptor beta chain derives from a study of cytomegalovirus exposure and HLA in healthy donors. The germline V gene has CDR1 MDHEN and CDR2 SYDVKM. V shed 6 bases and J shed 4 bases, with 15 bases lying between them. The CDR3 is 14 residues long. PCR employed 60 Vbeta and 13 Jbeta primers. TCRdb keeps only in-frame clones here, not all; method: immunoSEQ multiplex PCR. The sample includes about 110,000 clones, 80% of them seen just once. Notes on the study in general: According to an earlier analysis, most TCR beta V segments yielded productive rearrangements about 90% or about 30% of the time.

A word on this clone: Antigen: not known.

This clonotype was obtained from a young man in good health and CMV-seropositive. This chain links TRBV28 with TRBJ1-1; the D gene is possibly TRBD1 (6 bases). The sequencing sample was made of PBMCs. The CDR3 coding sequence is TGTGCCAGCAGACCCCCCCAGGGGTTCACTGAAGCTTTCTTT. Its translation: CASRPPQGFTEAFF.